This passage covers 10 T cell receptor beta chains from one sample sequenced in a study of cytomegalovirus exposure and HLA in healthy donors. Generated by immunoSEQ multiplex PCR, the TCRdb table keeps only in-frame clones and is missing some. Of some 150,000 clones listed, around 90% are singletons. The material sequenced was PBMCs. The source of these receptors is a man between 18 and 35 years old in good health and CMV-seropositive.

The V gene is TRBV19, the J gene TRBJ2-7, with 7 bases fitting TRBD1. With 1 base clipped from V and 0 bases from J, the junction kept 6 bases outside the gene matches. Germline lookup yields CDR1 LNHDA and CDR2 SQIVND (reference sequence). This CDR3 spans 16 amino acids. As DNA, the CDR3 is TGTGCCAGTAGTATAGGGACAGGAAGCTACTCCTACGAGCAGTACTTC. It is translated as CASSIGTGSYSYEQYF.

This chain connects TRBV19 to TRBJ1-1; D not certain. Per the germline V gene, CDR1 is LNHDA and CDR2 is SQIVND (reference sequence). This CDR3 comprises 14 residues. V gave up 6 bases and J gave up 7 bases, with 18 bases separating them. The DNA of the CDR3 is TGTGCCAGTAGGGATGTCATAGGAGGTGGTGAAGCTTTCTTT. It encodes CASRDVIGGGEAFF. Looking up the rest from reference TRBV19 and TRBJ1-1 gives the full variable domain: DGGITQSPKYLFRKEGQNVTLSCEQNLNHDAMYWYRQDPGQGLRLIYYSQIVNDFQKGDIAEGYSVSREKKESFPLTVTSAQKNPTAFYLCASRDVIGGGEAFFGQGTRLTVV.

The chain couples TRBV10-1 to TRBJ2-4, with D perhaps TRBD1 (6 bases). V gave up 3 bases and J gave up 1 base, with 13 bases separating them. This CDR3 is 16 amino acids long. Germline assignment: CDR1 WNHNN and CDR2 SYGVQD (reference sequence). The DNA of the CDR3 is TGCGCCAGCAGTGATCCGACAGGTTCGGCCAAAAACATTCAGTACTTC. It is translated as CASSDPTGSAKNIQYF.

V and J are TRBV6-5 and TRBJ2-7; 11 bases map to TRBD1. The CDR3 is 15 amino acids. CDR1 MNHEY and CDR2 SVGAGI come from the germline V gene. After removal of 7 bases from V and 1 base from J, the junction contained 6 bases not matched to a gene. The CDR3 DNA sequence: TGTGCCAGCAACGTAGGGACAGGGGGTTCCTACGAGCAGTACTTC. Protein product: CASNVGTGGSYEQYF.

This chain connects TRBV6-1 to TRBJ2-1; TRBD2 matches 15 bases. The CDR3 totals 17 residues. With 3 bases clipped from V and 9 bases from J, the junction kept 9 bases outside the gene matches. Looked up from germline, CDR1 is MNHNS and CDR2 is SASEGT. The CDR3, as DNA: TGTGCCAGCAGTGAGTTCTCCGGGACTAGCGGGAGGATTGAGCAGTTCTTC. Protein sequence: CASSEFSGTSGRIEQFF.

This chain uses TRBV7-9 with TRBJ2-7, with 8 bases lining up with TRBD2. Germline V gene sequence: CDR1 SEHNR, CDR2 FQNEAQ (reference sequence). The CDR3 contains 14 residues. The V and J ends lost 5 bases and 6 bases, in that order; junction bases with no gene match: 9. CDR3 region: CASSAHVTSGEQYF. In DNA, the CDR3 is TGTGCCAGCAGCGCTCACGTCACTAGCGGCGAGCAGTACTTC.

The chain employs TRBV30 and TRBJ1-3; D remains unclear. Germline V lookup: CDR1 GTSNPN, CDR2 SVGIG (reference sequence). The CDR3 is 14 amino acids. Between the trimmed V and J ends, which lost 3 bases and 0 bases, there was a span of 9 bases. CDR3 bases: TGTGCCTGGAGCCCCGGAGTCTCTGGAAACACCATATATTTT. Amino acid sequence: CAWSPGVSGNTIYF.

The table lists this clone with a count of one. The chain recombines TRBV5-1 with TRBJ2-7; 12 bases align to TRBD2. V shed 4 bases and J 6 bases; nucleotides not matched to a gene: 5. Germline V gene data show CDR1 as SGHRS and CDR2 as YFSETQ. The CDR3 extends over 14 amino acids. CDR3: CASSQGLAGFEQYF. CDR3 bases: TGCGCCAGCAGCCAGGGACTAGCGGGCTTCGAGCAGTACTTC.

The V and J genes are TRBV18 and TRBJ1-5, with D possibly TRBD1 on 6 matching bases. V gave up 4 bases and J gave up 3 bases, with 10 bases separating them. The CDR3 length is 14 residues. Germline V gene lookup returns CDR1 KGHSH and CDR2 LQKENI. CDR3 amino acids: CASSLGQSNQPQHF. As DNA, the CDR3 is TGTGCCAGCTCACTCGGACAGTCCAATCAGCCCCAGCATTTT.

The chain joins TRBV4-1 to TRBJ1-1, with 7 bases identical to TRBD1. V was clipped by 4 bases and J by 1 base; unmatched bases: 3. The CDR3 has 14 amino acids. Germline V gives CDR1 MGHRA, CDR2 YSYEKL. DNA for the CDR3: TGCGCCAGCAGCCCGCGGACAGGGAACACTGAAGCTTTCTTT. Encoded protein: CASSPRTGNTEAFF.